A selection of T cell receptor beta chains follows, all from one sample in a study of high-grade serous ovarian cancer treatment subgroups. Some clones are missing from TCRdb's copy, which holds only in-frame ones; the method was immunoSEQ multiplex PCR. The table has about 2,900 clones, approximately 68% seen once. Sequencing was performed on tumor tissue. These receptors came from a human donor with high-grade serous ovarian cancer. Both conserved end residues are part of each CDR3. The D gene is left open where the match is weak. Expanded clones are given a class, and other clones once, few, many or no size at all.

size	length	V	D	J	DNA	CDR3
.	16	TRBV4-2	.	TRBJ2-3	TGTGCCAGCAGCCAACAATTTTCGGCTAGCACAGATACGCAGTATTTT	CASSQQFSASTDTQYF
.	15	TRBV7-8	.	TRBJ1-1	TGTGCCAGCAGCTTAGATCCCATCGGGACCACTGAAGCTTTCTTT	CASSLDPIGTTEAFF
.	18	TRBV5-1	TRBD1	TRBJ2-1	TGCGCCAGCAGTCCGAGAATCGGGACAGGGAGCTCCTACAATGAGCAGTTCTTC	CASSPRIGTGSSYNEQFF
.	13	TRBV7-9	.	TRBJ2-3	TGTGCCAGCAGCTTAGTTTTCACAGATACGCAGTATTTT	CASSLVFTDTQYF
.	15	TRBV6-6	TRBD2	TRBJ2-7	TGTGCCAGCAGTTACCCCGGACTAGCGGGCTACGAGCAGTACTTC	CASSYPGLAGYEQYF
.	16	TRBV7-9	TRBD1	TRBJ1-1	TGTGCCAGCAGCCGTGGGGCCGGGACAGGGAGTACTGAAGCTTTCTTT	CASSRGAGTGSTEAFF
.	16	TRBV6-5	.	TRBJ1-6	TGTGCCAGCAGTTACCCCGTAGGGTACGGAGTTTCACCCCTCCACTTT	CASSYPVGYGVSPLHF
.	15	TRBV28	.	TRBJ1-2	TGTGCCAGCAGACATCTTGACAGATTTAACTATGGCTACACCTTC	CASRHLDRFNYGYTF
few	15	TRBV6-1	TRBD2	TRBJ2-7	TGTGCCAGCAGTGAACACGCTAGCGGGTCCTACGAGCAGTACTTC	CASSEHASGSYEQYF
.	12	TRBV25-1	.	TRBJ2-3	TGTGCCAGCAGTGGCATAGGGGGTACGCAGTATTTT	CASSGIGGTQYF
.	15	TRBV7-2	TRBD1	TRBJ2-7	TGTGCCAGCAGCGAAATGACAGGGAGCTCCTACGAGCAGTACTTC	CASSEMTGSSYEQYF
.	15	TRBV9	TRBD2	TRBJ2-1	TGTACCAGCAGCGCAGCGGGGGGGGTTTACAATGAGCAGTTCTTC	CTSSAAGGVYNEQFF
.	16	TRBV4-3	TRBD1	TRBJ1-1	TGCGCCAGCAGCCAAGATCCACAGGGGCCGTACACTGAAGCTTTCTTT	CASSQDPQGPYTEAFF
.	12	TRBV7-8	.	TRBJ2-2	TGTGCCAGCAGCTTCGGCACCGGGGAGCTGTTTTTT	CASSFGTGELFF
.	14	TRBV28	.	TRBJ1-4	TGTGCCAGCAGGGCCCCTCGGCTTAATGAAAAACTGTTTTTT	CASRAPRLNEKLFF
.	15	TRBV19	TRBD2	TRBJ2-5	TGTGCCAGTAGTACCGGGACTAGCTCAGGGGAGACCCAGTACTTC	CASSTGTSSGETQYF
.	14	TRBV10-2	.	TRBJ2-7	TGCGCCAGCAGTGAGTTAGGGACTTCGACCGAGCAGTACTTC	CASSELGTSTEQYF
.	16	TRBV5-8	TRBD2	TRBJ2-1	TGTGCCAGCAGCACTTCTGGTAGCGGGGTGTACGATGAGCAGTTCTTC	CASSTSGSGVYDEQFF
.	14	TRBV2	TRBD2	TRBJ2-7	TGTGCCATAGACAGCCGGGACTATCTCTACGAGCAGTACTTC	CAIDSRDYLYEQYF
.	15	TRBV6-6	TRBD1	TRBJ2-1	TGTGCCAGCAGGATTGGGACAGGGTCCTACAATGAGCAGTTCTTC	CASRIGTGSYNEQFF
.	16	TRBV5-1	.	TRBJ1-1	TGCGCCAGCAGCTTCGCAGTCCCGGGACATGGGACTGAAGCTTTCTTT	CASSFAVPGHGTEAFF
.	13	TRBV30	.	TRBJ1-3	TGTGCCGGAGGCCCCAGCTCTGGAAACACCATATATTTT	CAGGPSSGNTIYF
.	13	TRBV27	TRBD1	TRBJ1-1	TGTGCCAGCAGTTCGACAGGGGTAACTGAAGCTTTCTTT	CASSSTGVTEAFF
.	13	TRBV28	.	TRBJ2-7	TGTGCCAGCAGTTTAGGACGCTGGAGCGAGCAGTACTTC	CASSLGRWSEQYF
.	17	TRBV6-1	TRBD1	TRBJ2-1	TGTGCCAGCAGTGCCGAAGGGTGGACAGGTACGGGCAATGAGCAGTTCTTC	CASSAEGWTGTGNEQFF
few	12	TRBV30	.	TRBJ2-2	TGTGCCTGGACGGGTTCCACCGGGGAGCTGTTTTTT	CAWTGSTGELFF
.	12	TRBV6-5	TRBD2	TRBJ2-1	TGTGCCAGCAGTTCCCCTGGCGGGAGTCACATCTTC	CASSSPGGSHIF
.	14	TRBV5-6	TRBD1	TRBJ2-3	TGTGCCAGCAGCCCCGGGACAGGGGGAAATACGCAGTATTTT	CASSPGTGGNTQYF
.	13	TRBV19	.	TRBJ2-5	TGTGCCAGTAGTATGCGGGACGAAGAGACCCAGTACTTC	CASSMRDEETQYF
few	13	TRBV6-4	.	TRBJ2-2	TGTGCCAGCAGTGACTTTGCGGCCGGGGAGCTGTTTTTT	CASSDFAAGELFF
.	18	TRBV25-1	TRBD1	TRBJ2-7	TGTGCCAGCAGTACCCCGGAGGGTGACAGGGGGTCCCCCTACGAGCAGTACTTC	CASSTPEGDRGSPYEQYF